The 2 T cell receptor beta chains in this list originate from one sample, sequenced in a study of cytomegalovirus exposure and HLA in healthy donors. Use of 60 Vbeta and 13 Jbeta primers characterized the PCR. Some clones are missing from TCRdb's copy, which holds only in-frame ones; the method was immunoSEQ multiplex PCR. The sample holds some 67,000 clones, 75% seen once. Sequencing input: PBMCs. These receptors were taken from a man aged 55 to 70 in good health and CMV-seropositive.

This clone was detected a few times. This chain links TRBV6-1 with TRBJ1-5, with D tentatively TRBD1 (6 bases). CDR1 is MNHNS, CDR2 SASEGT, per germline. The CDR3 length is 15 residues. Trimming shortened V by 1 base and J by 6 bases, and 13 bases separated the two germline ends. The CDR3 DNA reads TGTGCCAGCAGTGAAGGACAGGTCAGATTTCAGCCCCAGCATTTT. Protein: CASSEGQVRFQPQHF.

This clone was recorded only once. The chain is built from TRBV29-1 and TRBJ1-2; D is uncertain. The CDR3 runs to 12 residues. The V gene's germline CDR1 is SQVTM and CDR2 ANQGSEA. V lost 4 bases, J lost 2 bases, and 8 bases lay in between. CDR3 residues: CSVVAGNYGYTF. The CDR3 DNA reads TGCAGCGTTGTAGCGGGGAACTATGGCTACACCTTC.